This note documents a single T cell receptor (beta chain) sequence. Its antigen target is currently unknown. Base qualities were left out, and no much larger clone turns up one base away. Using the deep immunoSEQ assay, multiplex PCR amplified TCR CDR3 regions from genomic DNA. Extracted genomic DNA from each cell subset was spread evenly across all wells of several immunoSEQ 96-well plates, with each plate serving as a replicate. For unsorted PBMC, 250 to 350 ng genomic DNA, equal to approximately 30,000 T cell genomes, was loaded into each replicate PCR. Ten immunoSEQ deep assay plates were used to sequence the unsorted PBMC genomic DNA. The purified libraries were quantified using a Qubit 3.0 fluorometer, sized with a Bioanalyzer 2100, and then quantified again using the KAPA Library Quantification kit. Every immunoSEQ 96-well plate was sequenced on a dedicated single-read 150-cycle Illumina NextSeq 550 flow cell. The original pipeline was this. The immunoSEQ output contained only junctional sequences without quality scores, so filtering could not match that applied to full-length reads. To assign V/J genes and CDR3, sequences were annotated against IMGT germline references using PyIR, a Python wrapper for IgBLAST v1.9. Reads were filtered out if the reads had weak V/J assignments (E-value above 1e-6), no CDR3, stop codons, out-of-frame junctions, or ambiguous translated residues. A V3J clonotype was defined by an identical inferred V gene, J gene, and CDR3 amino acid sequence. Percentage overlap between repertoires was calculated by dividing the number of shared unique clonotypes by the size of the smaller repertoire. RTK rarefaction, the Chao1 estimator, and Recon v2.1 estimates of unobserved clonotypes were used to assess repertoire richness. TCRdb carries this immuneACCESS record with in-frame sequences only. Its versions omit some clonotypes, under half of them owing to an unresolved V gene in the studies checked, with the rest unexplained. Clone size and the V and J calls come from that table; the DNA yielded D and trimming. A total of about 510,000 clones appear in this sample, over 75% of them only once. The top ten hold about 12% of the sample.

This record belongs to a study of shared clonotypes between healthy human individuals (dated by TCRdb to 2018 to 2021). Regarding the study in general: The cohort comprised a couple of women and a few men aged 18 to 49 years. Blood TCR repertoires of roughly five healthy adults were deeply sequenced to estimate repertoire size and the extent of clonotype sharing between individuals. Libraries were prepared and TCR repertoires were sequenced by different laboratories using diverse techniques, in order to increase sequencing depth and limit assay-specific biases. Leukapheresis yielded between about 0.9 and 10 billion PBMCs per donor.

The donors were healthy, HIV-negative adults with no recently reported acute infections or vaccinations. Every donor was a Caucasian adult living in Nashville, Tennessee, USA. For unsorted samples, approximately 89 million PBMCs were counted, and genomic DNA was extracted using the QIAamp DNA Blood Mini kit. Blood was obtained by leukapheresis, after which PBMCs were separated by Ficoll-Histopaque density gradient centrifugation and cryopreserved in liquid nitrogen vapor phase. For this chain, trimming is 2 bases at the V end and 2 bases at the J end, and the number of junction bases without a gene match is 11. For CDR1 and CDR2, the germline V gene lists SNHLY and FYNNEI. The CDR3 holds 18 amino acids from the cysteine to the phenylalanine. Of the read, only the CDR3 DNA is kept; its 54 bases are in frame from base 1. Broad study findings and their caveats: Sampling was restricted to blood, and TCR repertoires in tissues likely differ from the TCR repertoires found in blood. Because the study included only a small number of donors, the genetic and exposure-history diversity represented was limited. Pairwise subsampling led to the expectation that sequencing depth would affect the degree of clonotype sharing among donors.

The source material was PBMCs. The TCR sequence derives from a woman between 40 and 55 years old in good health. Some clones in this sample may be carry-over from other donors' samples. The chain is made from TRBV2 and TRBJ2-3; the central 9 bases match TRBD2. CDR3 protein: CASSERGGTSRATDTQYF. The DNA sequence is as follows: TGTGCCAGCAGTGAACGAGGGGGGACTAGCAGGGCCACAGATACGCAGTATTTT.